The 30 T cell receptor beta chains below all came from one sample that was sequenced in a study of blood T cell repertoires in COVID-19. Assay used: immunoSEQ multiplex PCR; TCRdb lists only in-frame clones, some missing. Of around 200,000 clones in the sample, roughly 82% were seen once. The specimen sequenced was PBMCs or T cells enriched from blood (not recorded which). Every receptor here comes from a man between 35 and 55 years old with acute COVID-19.

This clone was detected only once. The V gene is TRBV25-1, the J gene TRBJ2-1; 12 bases align to TRBD2. The germline V gene encodes CDR1 MGHDK and CDR2 SYGVNS. There are 14 residues in the CDR3. V was pared by 10 bases and J by 4 bases, with 5 bases of the junction left unmatched. CDR3 region: CATGLAGSYNEQFF. Here the CDR3 DNA reads TGTGCCACCGGACTAGCGGGATCTTACAATGAGCAGTTCTTC.

This clone has a handful of counts. The chain has TRBV27 and TRBJ1-4; 7 positions match TRBD1. This CDR3 has 15 amino acids. V lost 3 bases and J lost 4; bases outside the gene matches: 5. Germline assignment: CDR1 MNHEY and CDR2 SMNVEV (reference sequence). CDR3 in DNA: TGTGCCAGCAGTTTGACAGGGACCTTTAATGAAAAACTGTTTTTT. Protein product: CASSLTGTFNEKLFF.

The rearrangement links TRBV27 to TRBJ2-7, with D perhaps matching TRBD1 (5 bases). Germline V gene data show CDR1 as MNHEY and CDR2 as SMNVEV (reference sequence). The V gene lost 2 bases and the J gene lost 4 bases, with 18 bases spanning the gap. CDR3 length: 16 residues. The CDR3 nucleotides read TGTGCCAGCAGTTTACCGGTTGAGACAGTAGGATACGAGCAGTACTTC. The encoded protein is CASSLPVETVGYEQYF.

The chain is built from TRBV7-9 and TRBJ2-7; D is uncertain. V lost 2 bases to trimming and J lost 3 bases, with 8 bases between them. From germline, CDR1 is SEHNR and CDR2 FQNEAQ (reference sequence). The CDR3 is 13 amino acids. DNA of the CDR3: TGTGCCAGCAGCTTATACTCTAACTACGAGCAGTACTTC. Its protein product is CASSLYSNYEQYF.

The chain joins TRBV7-2 to TRBJ2-7; a weak D match, TRBD2 (6 bases). From germline, CDR1 is SGHTA and CDR2 FQGNSA. Deletions cut 1 base from V and 2 bases from J, with 15 bases between. This CDR3 contains 16 residues. CDR3 nucleotides: TGTGCCAGCAGCTTAGTGGGAGGTCCTTCGCCCTACGAGCAGTACTTC. Protein product: CASSLVGGPSPYEQYF. The full variable domain, in which reference TRBV7-2 and TRBJ2-7 provide the parts outside the CDR3, is GAGVSQSPSNKVTEKGKDVELRCDPISGHTALYWYRQSLGQGLEFLIYFQGNSAPDKSGLPSDRFSAERTGGSVSTLTIQRTQQEDSAVYLCASSLVGGPSPYEQYFGPGTRLTVT.

The genes are TRBV7-2 and TRBJ2-7, with 11 bases lining up with TRBD2. The CDR3 runs to 16 residues. The V segment lost 4 bases and the J segment 3 bases; nucleotides outside the gene matches: 8. Germline V gene data show CDR1 as SGHTA and CDR2 as FQGNSA. CDR3 sequence reads: CASSSTLAGGLYEQYF. DNA of the CDR3: TGTGCCAGCAGCTCCACTTTAGCGGGAGGGCTCTACGAGCAGTACTTC.

The J gene is TRBJ2-1, the V gene TRBV7-3, with 7 bases matching TRBD2. Germline CDR1 and CDR2: SGHTA and FQGTGA. V was clipped by 4 bases and J by 4 bases; unmatched bases: 7. CDR3 size: 15 residues. Here the CDR3 DNA reads TGTGCCAGCAGCTCTGGAGCGGGACCATACAATGAGCAGTTCTTC. It codes for CASSSGAGPYNEQFF.

Only a few counts were recorded for this clone. This rearrangement joins TRBV10-1 to TRBJ2-7; 7 bases are shared with TRBD1. CDR1 and CDR2 from the germline V gene are WNHNN and SYGVQD (reference sequence). The length of the CDR3 is 13 residues. Trimming took 6 bases from V and 1 from J; bases not matched to a gene: 3. The chain's CDR3 is CASSGQASYEQYF. CDR3 DNA sequence: TGCGCCAGCAGCGGACAGGCGTCCTACGAGCAGTACTTC.

The rearrangement uses TRBV5-8 and TRBJ2-3; 10 nucleotides align to TRBD2. CDR1 and CDR2 from the germline V gene are SGHTS and YDEGEE. CDR3 length: 17 amino acids. J was trimmed by 0 bases and V by 4 bases; bases with no gene match: 8. The CDR3 loop reads CASSPGRTSGSTDTQYF. The DNA of the CDR3 is TGTGCCAGCAGCCCCGGGCGGACTAGCGGTAGCACAGATACGCAGTATTTT.

This rearrangement joins TRBV11-3 to TRBJ2-2; D perhaps matches TRBD1 (6 bases). CDR1 and CDR2 from the germline V gene are SGHNT and YENEEA. CDR3 length: 15 amino acids. V lost 8 bases, J lost 2 bases, and 15 bases lay in between. CDR3 in DNA: TGTGCCAGCGGACCTGGGGGCATAAACACCGGGGAGCTGTTTTTT. Its translation is CASGPGGINTGELFF.

This chain uses TRBV19 with TRBJ1-5; TRBD1 might be the D (5 bases). The V end lost 5 bases, the J end lost 0 bases, and 11 bases lay between the germline ends. The CDR3 contains 15 residues. In germline, CDR1 is LNHDA, CDR2 SQIVND (reference sequence). CDR3 coding DNA: TGTGCCAGTAGTTCCGGGACTCTTAGCAATCAGCCCCAGCATTTT. This codes for CASSSGTLSNQPQHF.

V usage is TRBV18 and J usage is TRBJ2-1; D call uncertain. Germline V gene data show CDR1 as KGHSH and CDR2 as LQKENI. This CDR3 region has 14 residues. Trimming removed 3 bases at V and 7 bases at J, with 13 bases between. CDR3 DNA: TGTGCCAGCTCACCGCTCGCCTTACAAAATGAGCAGTTCTTC. It specifies CASSPLALQNEQFF.

V and J are TRBV19 and TRBJ2-1; 9 nucleotides agree with TRBD2. The CDR3 covers 14 residues. With 9 bases clipped from V and 4 bases from J, the junction kept 7 bases outside the gene matches. From germline, CDR1 is LNHDA and CDR2 SQIVND (reference sequence). In DNA, the CDR3 is TGTGCCAGCAATAGCGGGAGTGTTTACAATGAGCAGTTCTTC. It specifies CASNSGSVYNEQFF.

The V and J genes are TRBV5-1 and TRBJ2-1; D unclear. CDR1 and CDR2 from the germline V gene are SGHRS and YFSETQ. Deletions cut 5 bases from V and 4 bases from J, with 7 bases between. This CDR3 is 12 amino acids long. CDR3 sequence: CASRSTYNEQFF. The CDR3 DNA reads as TGCGCCAGCAGATCCACTTACAATGAGCAGTTCTTC. Complete variable domain (other parts from reference TRBV5-1 and TRBJ2-1): KAGVTQTPRYLIKTRGQQVTLSCSPISGHRSVSWYQQTPGQGLQFLFEYFSETQRNKGNFPGRFSGRQFSNSRSEMNVSTLELGDSALYLCASRSTYNEQFFGPGTRLTVL.

The chain employs TRBV19 and TRBJ2-7; TRBD2 might be the D (5 bases). This CDR3 region has 15 residues. V shed 6 bases and J shed 1 base, with 16 bases lying between them. Germline loops: CDR1 LNHDA, CDR2 SQIVND (reference sequence). The CDR3 is CASRLVGRSSYEQYF. The DNA for the CDR3 is TGTGCCAGTAGGCTAGTAGGGAGATCGTCCTACGAGCAGTACTTC.

This chain connects TRBV7-2 to TRBJ1-1; a weak D match, TRBD1 (5 bases). This CDR3 is built from 14 residues. V lost 5 bases and J 5 bases, leaving 15 bases between the germline ends. Germline CDR1 is SGHTA and CDR2 is FQGNSA. CDR3 amino acids: CASSQLRGWTEAFF. The CDR3 region has the DNA TGTGCCAGCAGCCAGCTAAGGGGATGGACTGAAGCTTTCTTT.

This clone is a singleton in its sample. J is TRBJ1-5 and V is TRBV28; the D gene is possibly TRBD1 (6 bases). Trimming took 6 bases from V and 3 from J, leaving 18 bases between them. Per germline, CDR1 MDHEN and CDR2 SYDVKM. This CDR3 is built from 16 residues. CDR3 in DNA: TGTGCCAGCAGGGTTACTTTGGACAGCCCCAATCAGCCCCAGCATTTT. Protein sequence: CASRVTLDSPNQPQHF.

This clone was observed a handful of times. The genes are TRBV7-9 and TRBJ1-1, with D possibly TRBD1 on 5 matching bases. CDR3 length equals 15 residues. CDR1 is SEHNR and CDR2 is FQNEAQ in the germline V gene (reference sequence). The ends were cut back, 7 bases at V and 5 bases at J, with 20 bases in the middle. The CDR3 sequence: CASTWSGAGRTEAFF. The CDR3 DNA reads as TGTGCCAGCACCTGGAGTGGGGCAGGGCGGACTGAAGCTTTCTTT.

This chain links TRBV7-3 with TRBJ2-2; TRBD1 matches 11 bases. CDR1 is SGHTA, CDR2 FQGTGA, per germline. The CDR3 consists of 16 residues. V lost 5 bases, J lost 6 bases, and 8 bases stayed unmatched. The CDR3 DNA reads TGTGCCAGCAGCAGGACGGGACAGGGGGTGGCCGGGGAGCTGTTTTTT. Its translation is CASSRTGQGVAGELFF.

This clone appeared once. The junction and the germline gene differ at one end; a read error may be behind it. V usage is TRBV7-7 and J usage is TRBJ2-2; no definite D call. This CDR3 has 12 residues. Germline CDR1 and CDR2: SSHAT and FNYEAQ (reference sequence). CDR3 nucleotide sequence: TGTGCTAGCAGCTTGTCAGGCGGGGAGCTGTTTTTT. Its translation: CASSLSGGELFF.

CDR3 loop: CASSAIPNTEAFF. The CDR3 region has the DNA TGTGCCAGCAGTGCCATTCCGAACACTGAAGCTTTCTTT. This chain joins TRBV6-4 and TRBJ1-1; unclear D gene. Germline CDR1 is MRHNA and CDR2 is SNTAGT. This CDR3 contains 13 residues. Trimming took 4 bases from V and 1 from J, leaving 7 bases between them.

The genes are TRBV9 and TRBJ2-2; unclear D gene. V gave up 2 bases and J gave up 6 bases, with 5 bases separating them. The CDR3 extends over 12 amino acids. CDR1 and CDR2 (germline): SGDLS, YYNGEE. CDR3 loop: CASSVSPGELFF. The CDR3 nucleotides are TGTGCCAGCAGCGTCTCCCCCGGGGAGCTGTTTTTT. The whole variable domain, filled in from reference TRBV9 and TRBJ2-2, reads DSGVTQTPKHLITATGQRVTLRCSPRSGDLSVYWYQQSLDQGLQFLIQYYNGEERAKGNILERFSAQQFPDLHSELNLSSLELGDSALYFCASSVSPGELFFGEGSRLTVL.

This clone has more than one count but fewer than ten. This sequence joins TRBV7-9 and TRBJ2-2; perhaps TRBD2 as D (6 bases). From germline, CDR1 is SEHNR and CDR2 FQNEAQ (reference sequence). V lost 1 base and J lost 4, with 10 bases in between. The CDR3 is 15 amino acids. CDR3 in DNA: TGTGCCAGCAGCTTAGAACTAGCCCCCACCGGGGAGCTGTTTTTT. This gives the protein CASSLELAPTGELFF. Full variable domain (outside the CDR3, taken from reference TRBV7-9 and TRBJ2-2): DTGVSQNPRHKITKRGQNVTFRCDPISEHNRLYWYRQTLGQGPEFLTYFQNEAQLEKSRLLSDRFSAERPKGSFSTLEIQRTEQGDSAMYLCASSLELAPTGELFFGEGSRLTVL.

This chain links TRBV11-2 with TRBJ2-5; TRBD2 aligns across 12 bases. Trimming removed 3 bases from V and 3 bases from J; junction bases left unmatched: 5. This CDR3 region has 16 residues. Looked up from germline, CDR1 is SGHAT and CDR2 is FQNNGV. In nucleotides, the CDR3 is TGTGCCAGCAGCTTGGGGCCTAGCGGGAGGGAAGAGACCCAGTACTTC. Its protein is CASSLGPSGREETQYF. Full variable domain (missing parts from reference TRBV11-2 and TRBJ2-5): EAGVAQSPRYKIIEKRQSVAFWCNPISGHATLYWYQQILGQGPKLLIQFQNNGVVDDSQLPKDRFSAERLKGVDSTLKIQPAKLEDSAVYLCASSLGPSGREETQYFGPGTRLLVL.

This clone came up once. The V and J genes are TRBV25-1 and TRBJ2-1; 10 positions match TRBD1. Germline assignment: CDR1 MGHDK and CDR2 SYGVNS. With V trimmed by 3 bases and J by 4 bases, 3 bases remained unmatched. This CDR3 spans 15 amino acids. DNA of the CDR3: TGTGCCAGCAGTGAGGCGGGACAGGGGTACAATGAGCAGTTCTTC. Its protein is CASSEAGQGYNEQFF.

This chain joins TRBV9 and TRBJ1-5; 8 bases are shared with TRBD1. Germline V CDR1 and CDR2: SGDLS, YYNGEE. The junction had 11 bases not matched to a gene; V was cut back by 0 bases and J by 3 bases. This CDR3 has 18 residues. CDR3 loop: CASSVGGGGQGSNQPQHF. For the CDR3, the DNA is TGTGCCAGCAGCGTAGGAGGAGGTGGACAGGGCTCCAATCAGCCCCAGCATTTT.

The chain is built from TRBV5-5 and TRBJ1-6; D remains unclear. Germline V gives CDR1 SGHKS, CDR2 YYEKEE (reference sequence). The ends were cut back, 0 bases at V and 0 bases at J, with 7 bases in the middle. This CDR3 has 16 residues. This CDR3 reads CASSLVRSSYNSPLHF. The CDR3 coding sequence is TGTGCCAGCAGCTTGGTGAGGAGCTCCTATAATTCACCCCTCCACTTT.

The gene calls are TRBV7-2 and TRBJ1-2; 10 nucleotides match TRBD1. Germline trimming cut 2 bases from V and 1 base from J; bases unmatched to any gene: 4. Germline V lookup: CDR1 SGHTA, CDR2 FQGNSA. CDR3 length equals 16 residues. This chain's CDR3 is CASSLSGTGDNYGYTF. The DNA for the CDR3 is TGTGCCAGCAGCTTATCAGGGACAGGGGATAACTATGGCTACACCTTC.

CDR3 in amino acids: CAWSVRRGYEQYF. CDR3 coding DNA: TGTGCCTGGAGTGTACGTCGGGGCTACGAGCAGTACTTC. The chain employs TRBV30 and TRBJ2-7, with a tentative D call TRBD2 (5 bases). Trimming stripped 0 bases from V and 3 bases from J, with 9 bases between. Germline assignment: CDR1 GTSNPN and CDR2 SVGIG (reference sequence). The CDR3 spans 13 residues.

The chain carries TRBV5-1 and TRBJ1-6; 7 positions agree with TRBD1. The CDR3 length is 16 residues. CDR1 SGHRS and CDR2 YFSETQ come from the germline V gene. V was pared by 0 bases and J by 8 bases, with 8 bases of the junction left unmatched. CDR3 nucleotides: TGCGCCAGCAGCTTGGCCACAGGGGCCGGGGATTCACCCCTCCACTTT. Amino acids: CASSLATGAGDSPLHF.